The 31 T cell receptor beta chains below all came from one sample that was sequenced in a study of CD4 and CD8 cells across lung adenocarcinoma regions. TCRdb reprocessed the PCR reads via MiXCR and lists one record per CDR3 protein. The sample includes 11,000 or so distinct CDR3 sequences, approximately 49% of them seen just once. The source material was CD8+ T cells from the center of a lung tumor. The receptor set was obtained from a female donor with lung adenocarcinoma. The CD4 and CD8 labels of this study may be unreliable.

This clonotype is medium-sized within its sample. V gene TRBV6-1 combines with J gene TRBJ2-1, with D possibly matching TRBD1 (5 bases). The CDR3 is made up of 15 amino acids. Germline V gene data show CDR1 as MNHNS and CDR2 as SASEGT. V was shortened by 6 bases and J by 10 bases, with 22 bases between the two germline ends. The CDR3 here is CASSLLLLGAYEQFF. Written as DNA, the CDR3 is TGTGCCAGCAGCCTCCTACTTTTAGGGGCCTACGAGCAGTTCTTC.

The chain employs TRBV6-1 and TRBJ2-7; the D gene is possibly TRBD1 (6 bases). This CDR3 contains 13 residues. V was cut by 7 bases and J by 2 bases, with 12 bases left in between. The germline CDR1 and CDR2 sequences are MNHNS and SASEGT. CDR3 loop: CASTDRRAYEQYF. In DNA form, the CDR3 reads TGTGCCAGCACCGACAGGAGAGCCTACGAGCAGTACTTC.

This clonotype occurred once. J is TRBJ2-4 and V is TRBV7-2; 12 nucleotides agree with TRBD2. The J call is uncertain, as TRBJ2-7 better fits the DNA end. Germline CDR1 SGHTA, CDR2 FQGNSA. The CDR3 loop spans 15 amino acids. CDR3 in DNA: TGTGCCAGCAACTCTGGAGGACTAGCGGGGTACGAGCAGTACTTC. It translates to CASNSGGLAGYEQYF.

The chain is built from TRBV10-1 and TRBJ2-3, with 12 nucleotides matching TRBD2. This CDR3 spans 15 amino acids. V trimming: 7 bases; J trimming: 5 bases; junction bases outside the gene matches: 7. The germline V gene has CDR1 WNHNN and CDR2 SYGVQD (reference sequence). Written as DNA, the CDR3 is TGCGCCAGCACTACCGGACTAGCGGGGAAAGATACGCAGTATTTT. It specifies CASTTGLAGKDTQYF.

Concerning this clonotype: The junction departs from the called germline gene at one end, perhaps through a read error. The J gene is TRBJ2-3, the V gene TRBV6-1, with no clear D. This CDR3 is built from 18 residues. Germline assignment: CDR1 MNHNS and CDR2 SASEGT. CDR3 sequence (DNA): TGTGCCAGCAGTGAAGGGCTACAGCAGGCTGTGGGCACCGATACGCAGTTTTTT. Residues: CASSEGLQQAVGTDTQFF.

This clonotype came up a few times. The gene calls are TRBV6-1 and TRBJ2-1, with TRBD1 matching over 12 bases. The J call could be wrong; TRBJ2-5 is a better fit for the DNA end. The length of the CDR3 is 16 residues. The germline V gene has CDR1 MNHNS and CDR2 SASEGT. The CDR3 sequence is CASSEMGTGGYETQYF. DNA for the CDR3: TGTGCCAGCAGTGAGATGGGGACAGGGGGCTATGAGACCCAGTACTTC.

This chain links TRBV6-1 with TRBJ2-1; a weak D match, TRBD2 (6 bases). Trimming shortened V by 3 bases and J by 1 base, and 10 bases separated the two germline ends. Germline V lookup: CDR1 MNHNS, CDR2 SASEGT. The CDR3 has 15 residues. CDR3 nucleotide sequence: TGTGCCAGCAGTGAGACGGGAGTTTCCTACAATGAGCAGTTCTTC. This gives the protein CASSETGVSYNEQFF.

V gene TRBV6-5 combines with J gene TRBJ2-1, with 7 bases fitting TRBD1. V dropped 0 bases and J dropped 0; count of bases not matched to a gene: 26. The CDR3 is 24 residues long. Germline V CDR1 and CDR2: MNHEY, SVGAGI. The CDR3 nucleotides are TGTGCCAGCAGTTACTCCAGGGTGCTACAGGGGTGGTTGGGACACAAGGGCTCCTACAATGAGCAGTTCTTC. This sequence encodes CASSYSRVLQGWLGHKGSYNEQFF.

J is TRBJ2-3 and V is TRBV7-2, with a possible D match to TRBD1 (5 bases). V was trimmed by 5 bases and J by 0 bases, leaving 15 bases between them. Germline CDR1 reads SGHTA; CDR2 reads FQGNSA. The CDR3 spans 16 residues. CDR3 DNA sequence: TGTGCCAGCAGCCTAGGGGCGAGGTGGAGCACAGATACGCAGTATTTT. Its protein product is CASSLGARWSTDTQYF.

At least ten counts were recorded for this clonotype. This rearrangement joins TRBV27 to TRBJ2-1; 15 bases map to TRBD2. The CDR3 covers 16 residues. Germline V gene data show CDR1 as MNHEY and CDR2 as SMNVEV (reference sequence). V was clipped by 3 bases and J by 9 bases; unmatched bases: 6. CDR3 loop: CASSLTWTSGGGEQFF. CDR3 sequence (DNA): TGTGCCAGCAGTTTGACCTGGACTAGCGGGGGGGGTGAGCAGTTCTTC.

As regards this clonotype: This could be a read error, since a much larger clone is one nucleotide away. The chain carries TRBV12-3 or TRBV12-4 and TRBJ2-1, with D perhaps TRBD2 (6 bases). V was cut by 2 bases and J by 13 bases, with 15 bases left in between. This CDR3 has 13 residues. The CDR3 sequence: CASSLWEEETQFF. For the CDR3, the DNA is TGTGCCAGCAGTTTATGGGAGGAAGAGACCCAGTTCTTC.

By share, this clonotype ranks as medium-sized. J is TRBJ2-1 and V is TRBV12-3 or TRBV12-4; 9 bases are shared with TRBD1. The CDR3 has 15 residues. With 5 bases clipped from V and 7 bases from J, the junction kept 9 bases outside the gene matches. The CDR3 nucleotides read TGTGCCAGCAGTCCCGGGACAGGGTTAAGGAATGAGCAGTTCTTC. The encoded protein is CASSPGTGLRNEQFF.

In the case of this clonotype: A read error may account for a junction end that differs from germline. This sequence joins TRBV6-1 and TRBJ2-3; 8 nucleotides align to TRBD2. The CDR3 has 16 amino acids. Germline CDR1 MNHNS, CDR2 SASEGT. This CDR3 is CASRGSGDPNTETQYF. The CDR3 coding sequence is TGTGCCAGCAGGGGTAGCGGGGACCCAAACACAGAGACGCAGTACTTT.

The chain employs TRBV6-1 and TRBJ2-3, with a possible D match to TRBD1 (6 bases). The CDR3 consists of 14 residues. V lost 4 bases to trimming and J lost 3 bases, with 11 bases between them. The germline CDR1 and CDR2 sequences are MNHNS and SASEGT. CDR3 sequence: CASSAGQGTDTQYF. CDR3 DNA sequence: TGTGCCAGCAGTGCGGGGCAGGGGACAGATACGCAGTATTTT.

This clonotype was counted only a few times. The chain carries TRBV27 and TRBJ2-3; 11 bases are shared with TRBD2. This CDR3 spans 16 amino acids. Trimming took 5 bases from V and 3 from J; bases not matched to a gene: 7. The V gene's germline CDR1 is MNHEY and CDR2 SMNVEV (reference sequence). Here the CDR3 reads CASSLTSGRWTDTQYF. The CDR3, as DNA: TGTGCCAGCAGTCTCACTAGCGGGAGATGGACAGATACGCAGTATTTT.

In the case of this clonotype: Its ends do not fully match the called genes, so a read error is possible. The chain has TRBV27 and TRBJ2-1; possibly TRBD1 or TRBD2 for D (6 bases each). Germline-derived CDR1 and CDR2 are MNHEY and SMNVEV (reference sequence). The CDR3 contains 16 residues. This chain's CDR3 is CASSLSTGTGAYEQTF. In DNA, the CDR3 is TGTGCCAGCAGTTTATCAACAGGGACGGGGGCCTACGAGCAGACTTTC.

The chain joins TRBV6-1 to TRBJ2-1; weak D call: TRBD2 (6 bases). Judging by the DNA end, TRBJ2-7 fits better; the J call may be wrong. Per germline, CDR1 MNHNS and CDR2 SASEGT. This CDR3 spans 15 amino acids. CDR3: CASRFYGISGDEQYF. CDR3 bases: TGTGCCAGCAGATTCTACGGGATTAGCGGCGATGAGCAGTACTTC.

This clonotype was counted a single time. This sequence joins TRBV27 and TRBJ2-7; a weak D match, TRBD2 (6 bases). This CDR3 comprises 17 residues. From germline, CDR1 is MNHEY and CDR2 SMNVEV (reference sequence). V was pared by 2 bases and J by 0 bases, with 17 bases between. The CDR3 sequence is CASSLGENSGSSYEQYF. CDR3 DNA: TGTGCCAGCAGTTTAGGGGAGAATAGCGGAAGCTCCTACGAGCAGTACTTC.

This chain uses TRBV6-1 with TRBJ1-1; D possibly corresponds to TRBD1 (5 bases). The CDR3 contains 14 residues. V shed 6 bases and J shed 3 bases, with 14 bases lying between them. The germline V gene encodes CDR1 MNHNS and CDR2 SASEGT. Here the CDR3 DNA reads TGTGCCAGCAGCGCGGGACCGATTTACACTGAAGCTTTCTTT. This gives the protein CASSAGPIYTEAFF.

This clonotype has just one count. The chain recombines TRBV6-1 with TRBJ2-1; tentatively, D is TRBD2 (6 bases). Germline V gene data show CDR1 as MNHNS and CDR2 as SASEGT. The CDR3 contains 14 residues. V lost 8 bases to trimming and J lost 8 bases, with 19 bases between them. The CDR3 loop reads CASLDGASADEQFF. In DNA, the CDR3 is TGTGCCAGCCTCGACGGTGCTAGCGCTGATGAGCAGTTCTTC.

The chain carries TRBV3-1 and TRBJ2-2, with 7 bases aligning to TRBD1. V shed 4 bases and J 5 bases; nucleotides not matched to a gene: 4. Germline V gene sequence: CDR1 LGHDT, CDR2 YNNKEL (reference sequence). The CDR3 loop spans 14 amino acids. The CDR3 is CASSPRDSTGELFF. The CDR3, as DNA: TGTGCCAGCAGCCCCAGGGACAGTACCGGGGAGCTGTTTTTT.

As to this clonotype: The junction does not match germline at one end; this may be a read error. The chain is built from TRBV6-1 and TRBJ2-4, with D tentatively TRBD2 (5 bases). The V gene's germline CDR1 is MNHNS and CDR2 SASEGT. The CDR3 loop spans 14 amino acids. As DNA, the CDR3 is TGTGCCAGCCCGTGGCTGGGAGCCAAAAACACGCAGTACTTT. This codes for CASPWLGAKNTQYF.

This sequence joins TRBV25-1 and TRBJ2-6; 7 nucleotides match TRBD1. The germline CDR1 and CDR2 sequences are MGHDK and SYGVNS. The CDR3 is 17 residues long. Trimming removed 6 bases from V and 2 bases from J; junction bases left unmatched: 10. CDR3 amino acids: CASSGDEGQTGANVLTF. CDR3 bases: TGTGCCAGCAGCGGTGACGAGGGACAGACTGGGGCCAACGTCCTGACTTTC.

This clonotype is classed as medium-sized. The chain carries TRBV6-5 and TRBJ2-7; 13 bases match TRBD2. V lost 2 bases to trimming and J lost 4 bases; unmatched junction nucleotides: 2. The germline V gene encodes CDR1 MNHEY and CDR2 SVGAGI. This CDR3 is 15 amino acids long. CDR3 nucleotides: TGTGCCAGCAGTTACGCGACTAGCGGGGGGTACGAGCAGTACTTC. Protein: CASSYATSGGYEQYF.

This clonotype was detected many times. The chain carries TRBV6-1 and TRBJ2-3, with D possibly matching TRBD1 (6 bases). Trimming took off 8 bases at V and 6 bases at J, with 15 bases between the two ends. The CDR3 extends over 13 amino acids. CDR1 and CDR2 from the germline V gene are MNHNS and SASEGT. This chain's CDR3 is CASGPYRADTQYF. CDR3 bases: TGTGCCAGCGGACCTTACAGGGCTGATACGCAGTATTTT.

This clonotype was observed once. The chain combines TRBV6-1 with TRBJ2-1, with 7 bases identical to TRBD1. The J call may be in error: the DNA end matches TRBJ2-5 better. Germline V lookup: CDR1 MNHNS, CDR2 SASEGT. This CDR3 comprises 14 residues. DNA of the CDR3: TGTGCCAGCAGGAGGGCAGGGGGTCCAGAGACCCAGTACTTC. Residues: CASRRAGGPETQYF.

As to this clonotype: Relative to the germline gene, one junction end is altered; a read error may explain this. The chain uses TRBV5-4 and TRBJ2-5; 8 nucleotides agree with TRBD2. The CDR3 is 13 amino acids. Germline CDR1 SGHNT, CDR2 YYREEE (reference sequence). In DNA form, the CDR3 reads TGTGGCAGCGGGGGCCAACCCGAAGATACCCAGTACTTC. Protein sequence: CGSGGQPEDTQYF.

This clonotype came up once. V and J are TRBV3-1 and TRBJ2-4; D possibly corresponds to TRBD2 (6 bases). Germline V gene lookup returns CDR1 LGHDT and CDR2 YNNKEL (reference sequence). The CDR3 covers 15 residues. Trimming took 4 bases from V and 4 from J, leaving 14 bases between them. The CDR3 here is CASSPPGLGKNIQYF. Written as DNA, the CDR3 is TGTGCCAGCAGCCCCCCGGGACTGGGAAAAAACATTCAGTACTTC. Full variable domain (remainder filled in from reference TRBV3-1 and TRBJ2-4): DTAVSQTPKYLVTQMGNDKSIKCEQNLGHDTMYWYKQDSKKFLKIMFSYNNKELIINETVPNRFSPKSPDKAHLNLHINSLELGDSAVYFCASSPPGLGKNIQYFGAGTRLSVL.

Concerning this clonotype: A much more abundant neighbour one base away suggests this may be a read error. The rearrangement joins TRBV4-1 to TRBJ2-1; D unresolved. Deletions cut 1 base from V and 13 bases from J, with 29 bases between. Germline V CDR1 and CDR2: MGHRA, YSYEKL. The CDR3 loop spans 18 amino acids. CDR3 coding DNA: TGCGCCAGCAGCCAAGTTTATCAAAGGACCGCGTACCAAGAGACCCAGTTCTTC. This translates into CASSQVYQRTAYQETQFF.

The rearrangement joins TRBV7-2 to TRBJ2-5; D gene uncertain. Trimming took off 5 bases at V and 7 bases at J, with 14 bases between the two ends. The CDR3 spans 13 residues. The germline gives CDR1 SGHTA, CDR2 FQGNSA. The DNA for the CDR3 is TGTGCCAGCAGCCCCGCGGCCGGTGGGACCCAGTACTTC. Its translation is CASSPAAGGTQYF.

The chain is built from TRBV6-1 and TRBJ2-1; weak D call: TRBD2 (6 bases). V shed 8 bases and J shed 10 bases, with 18 bases lying between them. The length of the CDR3 is 13 residues. Germline V CDR1 and CDR2: MNHNS, SASEGT. The CDR3 is CASQGLVGGEQFF. In nucleotides, the CDR3 is TGTGCCAGCCAGGGTTTAGTGGGAGGCGAGCAGTTCTTC.